This T cell receptor (beta chain) was profiled in a study of CD8+ T cells in alopecia areata. Study as a whole: Tofacitinib was taken orally by treated patients, and the dose was 5 to 10 mg twice daily. After 6 to 18 months of tofacitinib, follow-up continued 6 months off drug.

Researchers gathered lesional scalp punch biopsies and peripheral blood from patients with alopecia areata. The CDR3 has 14 amino acids. The germline CDR1 and CDR2 sequences are SQVTM and ANQGSEA. Investigators isolated RNA and reverse transcribed it into cDNA to act as the sequencing template. TCRdb's copy holds only in-frame clones and misses some; the assay was immunoSEQ multiplex PCR. This sample has 200,000 or so clones, with roughly 57% found just once. Concerning this clone itself: The junction does not match germline at one end; this may be a read error.

The material was CD4+ T cells sorted from blood, obtained at week 0. The V call is TRBV29-1, the J call TRBJ1-1, with D tentatively TRBD1 (5 bases). The receptor's source is a human donor with alopecia areata. CDR3 residues: CSGEPSDRNTEAFF. CDR3 in DNA: TGCAGCGGTGAACCCTCCGACAGGAACACTGAAGCTTTCTTT. The variable domain in full, completed from reference TRBV29-1 and TRBJ1-1, reads SAVISQKPSRDICQRGTSLTIQCQVDSQVTMMFWYRQQPGQSLTLIATANQGSEATYESGFVIDKFPISRPNLTFSTLTVSNMSPEDSSIYLCSGEPSDRNTEAFFGQGTRLTVV.